This is a list of T cell receptor beta chains from one sample in a study of shared T cell receptors in the human thymus. Clones were read by immunoSEQ multiplex PCR, and TCRdb kept only the in-frame ones, dropping some. Among about 660,000 clones listed, roughly 88% were seen once. These sequences were also reported in another study, on human thymus T cells.

Sequenced material: thymocytes. The receptors originated from a boy under three years old with a congenital heart defect. CDR3s include the opening cysteine and the closing phenylalanine or tryptophan. The order of the fields is J gene, clone size, D gene, V gene, CDR3 length, CDR3 DNA, CDR3 protein. D genes are given only for firm matches. Size is omitted from some rows. Given values are once, few, many or a class for expanded clones.

>TRBJ2-3|-|-|TRBV7-9|15
TGTGCCAGCAGCGGAGTGGCGGGAAGCACAGATACGCAGTATTTT
CASSGVAGSTDTQYF
>TRBJ1-1|-|TRBD1|TRBV30|13
TGTGCCTGGGGGACAGGGATGAACACTGAAGCTTTCTTT
CAWGTGMNTEAFF
>TRBJ2-7|-|TRBD1|TRBV12-5|19
TGTGCTAGTGGTTTTATTCGGGACCTTCCTAGCAGGGGGAAATACGAGCAGTACTTC
CASGFIRDLPSRGKYEQYF
>TRBJ2-2|once|-|TRBV27|16
TGTGCCAGCAGTTTATCGGCGGAACCGTTCACCGGGGAGCTGTTTTTT
CASSLSAEPFTGELFF
>TRBJ2-7|-|TRBD2|TRBV11-2|15
TGTGCCAGCAGCCCTCAGCGGGAGGCCTCCTACGAGCAGTACTTC
CASSPQREASYEQYF
>TRBJ1-5|-|-|TRBV28|13
TGTGCCAGCAGCCATAACACCCCTCAGCCCCAGCATTTT
CASSHNTPQPQHF
>TRBJ1-1|-|TRBD1|TRBV11-3|17
TGTGCCAGCAGCCCCGAGGGGGACAGGGGGAGGGACACTGAAGCTTTCTTT
CASSPEGDRGRDTEAFF
>TRBJ2-7|-|TRBD2|TRBV7-4|16
TGTGCCAGCAGCTCCACTAGCGTGAGAAGCTCCTACGAGCAGTACTTC
CASSSTSVRSSYEQYF
>TRBJ2-7|-|-|TRBV14|15
TGTGCCAGCAGCCAAGTTTCGGTCTCGGAGGGCGAGCAGTACTTC
CASSQVSVSEGEQYF
>TRBJ1-4|-|-|TRBV28|18
TGTGCCAGCAGTTTATGCAACCGGAGCAGGGTTTCTAATGAAAAACTGTTTTTT
CASSLCNRSRVSNEKLFF
>TRBJ2-3|once|-|TRBV20-1|11
TGCAGTGCCTCAGGGGAGGATACGCAGTATTTT
CSASGEDTQYF
>TRBJ2-1|-|TRBD1|TRBV5-1|19
TGCGCCAGCAGCCCGGGGACAGCAAGACGATTGACCAGAAAGGACGAGCAGTTCTTC
CASSPGTARRLTRKDEQFF
>TRBJ2-7|-|TRBD2|TRBV7-9|15
TGTGCCAGCAGCTCCGGACTAGCGCTAACCTACGAGCAGTACTTC
CASSSGLALTYEQYF
>TRBJ1-2|-|TRBD1|TRBV7-9|16
TGTGCCAGCAGCCACAAGGGACAGGGAGATAACTATGGCTACACCTTC
CASSHKGQGDNYGYTF
>TRBJ2-7|-|TRBD2|TRBV5-1|14
TGCGCCAGCAGCGCCGGGACTAGCGGGACCGAGCAGTACTTC
CASSAGTSGTEQYF
>TRBJ2-7|-|TRBD2|TRBV6-5|15
TGTGCCAGCACCCATGGACTAGCGGCCCCCTACGAGCAGTACTTC
CASTHGLAAPYEQYF
>TRBJ1-1|-|-|TRBV2|15
TGTGCCAGCAGTCCCTCGAGAGGCGAGAACACTGAAGCTTTCTTT
CASSPSRGENTEAFF
>TRBJ2-1|-|TRBD2|TRBV5-1|16
TGCGCCAGCAGCCTGAGTAGAGGACTAGCGAGCAATGAGCAGTTCTTC
CASSLSRGLASNEQFF
>TRBJ1-2|once|-|TRBV19|15
TGTGCCAGTACCCGAGGGCCGACTCCCAACTATGGCTACACCTTC
CASTRGPTPNYGYTF
>TRBJ2-5|once|TRBD1|TRBV4-2|15
TGTGCCAGCAGACAGATACGACAGGGGGGAGAGACCCAGTACTTC
CASRQIRQGGETQYF
>TRBJ2-1|-|TRBD1|TRBV10-1|16
TGCGCCAGCAGCCAAAGGACAGGGGTGGACTACAATGAGCAGTTCTTC
CASSQRTGVDYNEQFF
>TRBJ2-1|-|-|TRBV4-2|15
TGTGCCAGCAGCCAAGACCGTAGCTCCTACAATGAGCAGTTCTTC
CASSQDRSSYNEQFF
>TRBJ2-2|once|-|TRBV5-1|13
TGCGCCAGCAGCTTGCCCGTTCCCGGGGAGCTGTTTTTT
CASSLPVPGELFF
>TRBJ2-5|-|TRBD2|TRBV7-4|17
TGTGCCAGCAGCTTAGCCGGGACTAGCGGGAGTATAGAGACCCAGTACTTC
CASSLAGTSGSIETQYF
>TRBJ2-7|-|TRBD2|TRBV7-2|15
TGTGCCAGCAGACCCAGCGGGAGGTTGTCGCACGAGCAGTACTTC
CASRPSGRLSHEQYF
>TRBJ1-2|-|-|TRBV15|14
TGTGCCACCAGCAGAGTCGAAGGACACTGTGGCTACACCTTC
CATSRVEGHCGYTF
>TRBJ2-7|-|-|TRBV28|14
TGTGCCAGCAGTTTGGGGCGGGATCAGGTCGAGCAGTACTTC
CASSLGRDQVEQYF
>TRBJ2-4|-|TRBD2|TRBV25-1|17
TGTGCCAGCAGCCCCGGGACTAGCGGAGGGGACAAAAACATTCAGTACTTC
CASSPGTSGGDKNIQYF
>TRBJ2-7|-|TRBD2|TRBV4-1|17
TGCGCCAGCAGCCGTAGCGGGAGTGCGGAGCCGACCTACGAGCAGTACTTC
CASSRSGSAEPTYEQYF
>TRBJ2-5|-|-|TRBV7-7|15
TGTGCTAGCAGCCACTATACAGGGTTGGCGGAGACCCAGTACTTC
CASSHYTGLAETQYF
>TRBJ1-1|-|-|TRBV27|14
TGTGCCAGCAGTCCACAGGGTGGGTGGACTGAAGCTTTCTTT
CASSPQGGWTEAFF
>TRBJ1-1|-|TRBD1|TRBV6-5|14
TGTGCCAGCAGCCCGGGACAGGGGTACGCTGAAGCTTTCTTT
CASSPGQGYAEAFF
>TRBJ2-1|-|TRBD2|TRBV19|16
TGTGCCAGTCTCCCCGGGACTAGCGGGAGTTTCCATGAGCAGTTCTTC
CASLPGTSGSFHEQFF
>TRBJ2-7|once|TRBD2|TRBV6-5|14
TGTGCCAGCAGACGGACTAGCGCCGCCTACGAGCAGTACTTC
CASRRTSAAYEQYF
>TRBJ2-7|-|-|TRBV15|12
TGTGCCACCAGCCGCAACGGCTACGAGCAGTACTTC
CATSRNGYEQYF
>TRBJ1-5|-|-|TRBV5-1|13
TGCGCCAGCAGCTCAGGGCCCAGGCAGCCCCAGCATTTT
CASSSGPRQPQHF
>TRBJ1-1|few|-|TRBV10-3|15
TGTGCCATCAGTGAGGAGGGACGCGGGGACACTGAAGCTTTCTTT
CAISEEGRGDTEAFF
>TRBJ2-1|-|TRBD2|TRBV28|14
TGTGCCAGCATCGGGACTAGCGGGTACAATGAGCAGTTCTTC
CASIGTSGYNEQFF
>TRBJ2-7|once|TRBD2|TRBV13|18
TGTGCCAGCAGCTCCCCGGGACTAGCGGGAGTAGCTTCCTACGAGCAGTACTTC
CASSSPGLAGVASYEQYF
>TRBJ2-1|-|TRBD2|TRBV15|16
TGTGCCACCAGCATACGCGGGGGGTCCCTCTACAATGAGCAGTTCTTC
CATSIRGGSLYNEQFF
>TRBJ2-7|-|-|TRBV19|14
TGTGCCCCCCCGCCCGGAACTGGAGGAGGGGAGCAGTACTTC
CAPPPGTGGGEQYF
>TRBJ1-1|-|-|TRBV12-1|20
TGTGCCAGCAGCCTTGCCCGTTTGGGGGACAGGGTTTGTATGAACACTGAAGCTTTCTTT
CASSLARLGDRVCMNTEAFF
>TRBJ2-7|-|-|TRBV28|14
TGTGCCAGCGGCCTATCAGGAAACTCCTACGAGCAGTACTTC
CASGLSGNSYEQYF
>TRBJ2-4|-|TRBD2|TRBV4-3|16
TGCGCCAGCAGCCAAGATCCGGGGGGGGCCAAAAACATTCAGTACTTC
CASSQDPGGAKNIQYF
>TRBJ1-1|-|TRBD1|TRBV13|16
TGTGCCAGCAGCTTATCGGGACAGTTAATGAACACTGAAGCTTTCTTT
CASSLSGQLMNTEAFF
>TRBJ2-7|-|-|TRBV9|14
TGTGCCAGCAGCGTAGAGCCGGGTTCCTACGAGCAGTACTTC
CASSVEPGSYEQYF
>TRBJ1-4|-|TRBD1|TRBV7-2|15
TGTGCCAGCAGCCCAGACAGGGGGCAAAATGAAAAACTGTTTTTT
CASSPDRGQNEKLFF
>TRBJ1-4|-|TRBD1|TRBV7-8|18
TGTGCCAGCAGCTCGCGTCCGGGACAGTCCCCAACTAATGAAAAACTGTTTTTT
CASSSRPGQSPTNEKLFF